This TCR beta chain was sequenced in a study of T cells in localized non-small cell lung cancer (dated by TCRdb to 2019 to 2021). At the level of the whole study: The study examined T cell repertoires in roughly 240 patients with early-stage NSCLC and compared tumors with uninvolved tumor-adjacent lungs. All 240 or so NSCLC patients in the cohort were treatment-naive and had localized lung tumors that were resected. NSCLC patients had a mean age of roughly 64 years, and 120 to 150 were male and 107 female.

TCR beta CDR3 regions were sequenced from DNA using the immunoSEQ Assay. In the paper's pipeline: T cell density was computed as TCR beta template counts normalized to usable DNA estimated by amplifying housekeeping genes. Richness was estimated using the preseqR package, with extrapolation to 400,000 templates for PBMC samples and to 120,000 templates for tissue samples. Clonality was defined by subtracting Pielou's evenness from one. Tissue-enriched TCRs were identified through differential abundance testing performed on productive amino-acid clonotypes, with a minimum total count of 5 and an alpha of 0.1. The Jaccard Index and the Morisita Overlap Index were used to quantify repertoire overlap between compartments. GLIPH clustered TCR beta CDR3s with public tetramer-defined viral CDR3s; viral motifs required at least three viral sequences plus V-gene enrichment. The immuneACCESS repertoire file appears here via TCRdb, limited to in-frame rearrangements. These files lack a portion of the clones; in checked studies, under half of the deficit traces to unresolved V genes, and the cause of the others is not known. V and J calls plus clone size are reproduced from that table; the DNA served to infer D and trimming. The sample table holds some 140,000 clones, of which roughly nine tenths were seen once. Around 1.5% of the sample comes from the top ten.

At diagnosis, tumor, uninvolved tumor-adjacent lung and peripheral blood were collected and then preserved as a mix of FFPE and fresh-frozen material. For TCR repertoire profiling, blood samples were analyzed in the form of peripheral blood mononuclear cells. As for this clone: No antigen is known for it. It has no much larger one-base neighbor in the sample; base qualities were not kept.

Here is what the overall study found, with its caveats: Longer overall survival was associated with higher blood T cell density, whereas shorter survival was associated with higher adjacent-lung clonality. Because of the exploratory design, TCR variables were selected using unadjusted p-values without false-discovery rate correction. The highest T cell clonality was observed in uninvolved tumor-adjacent lung, where clonality exceeded that of tumor, suggesting that antigenic responses were more focused in uninvolved tumor-adjacent lung. Multi-region tumor sequencing was not performed, so intratumor heterogeneity could not be excluded. A median of approximately 62 of the top 100 tumor clones turned up in the paired uninvolved adjacent lung, and roughly 30 of those clones also ranked among the top 100 of that same adjacent lung.

Via the germline V gene, CDR1 is SGHTA and CDR2 FQGNSA. Including cysteine and phenylalanine, the CDR3 has 15 amino acids. The CDR3 DNA has 45 bases and is translated from base 1. V is shortened by 5 bases, J by 0 bases, and the region joining them spans 11 bases. The V gene is TRBV7-2 and the J gene is TRBJ2-1, with the D gene not confidently named. This clonotype was obtained from a female donor older than 55 with stage I lung adenocarcinoma. The sequencing here drew on peripheral blood, taken before any cancer treatment. The sequence in DNA is TGTGCCAGCAGCCCAGCTATCGCCTCCTACAATGAGCAGTTCTTC. Its amino acids are CASSPAIASYNEQFF.